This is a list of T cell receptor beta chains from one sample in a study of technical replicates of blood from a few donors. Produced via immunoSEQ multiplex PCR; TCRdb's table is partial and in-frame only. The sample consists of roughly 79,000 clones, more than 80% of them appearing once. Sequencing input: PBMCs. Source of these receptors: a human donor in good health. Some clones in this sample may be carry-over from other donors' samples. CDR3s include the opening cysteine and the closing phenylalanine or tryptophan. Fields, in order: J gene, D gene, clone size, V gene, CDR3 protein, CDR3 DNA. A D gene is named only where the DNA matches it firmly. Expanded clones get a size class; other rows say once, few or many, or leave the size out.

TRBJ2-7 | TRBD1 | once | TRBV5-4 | CASSPGGGDRVYEQYF | TGTGCCAGCAGCCCGGGGGGAGGGGACAGGGTGTACGAGCAGTACTTC
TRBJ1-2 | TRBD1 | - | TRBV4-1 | CASSSRTGGGGYTF | TGCGCCAGCAGCTCGCGGACAGGGGGAGGTGGCTACACCTTC
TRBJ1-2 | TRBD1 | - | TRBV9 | CASSKEARTGLGNGYTF | TGTGCCAGCAGCAAAGAGGCCCGGACAGGGTTGGGGAATGGCTACACCTTC
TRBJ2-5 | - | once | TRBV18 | CASSSYVATSIPQETQYF | TGTGCCAGCTCATCCTATGTGGCCACTAGCATCCCCCAAGAGACCCAGTACTTC
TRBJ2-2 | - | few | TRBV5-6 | CASTRVGYGGANTGELFF | TGTGCCAGCACCCGTGTGGGGTATGGGGGCGCGAACACCGGGGAGCTGTTTTTT
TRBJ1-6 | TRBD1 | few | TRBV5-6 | CASSRDRDSPLHF | TGTGCCAGCAGCCGGGACAGAGATTCACCCCTCCACTTT
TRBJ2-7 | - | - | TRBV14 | CASSQDWRLGGATYEQYF | TGTGCCAGCAGCCAAGATTGGCGGTTGGGGGGGGCAACGTACGAGCAGTACTTC
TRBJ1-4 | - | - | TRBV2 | CASRNRIEKLFF | TGTGCCAGCAGAAACAGGATTGAAAAACTGTTTTTT
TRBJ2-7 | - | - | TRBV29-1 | CSAGRVYGGAYEQYF | TGCAGCGCGGGACGGGTTTATGGAGGGGCCTACGAGCAGTACTTC
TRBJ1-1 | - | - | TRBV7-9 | CASSPGTITFF | TGTGCCAGCAGTCCCGGGACAATTACTTTCTTT
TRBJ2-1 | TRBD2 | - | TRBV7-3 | CASSLTGGWGTSGDNEQFF | TGTGCCAGCAGCTTAACGGGGGGATGGGGGACTAGCGGGGACAATGAGCAGTTCTTC
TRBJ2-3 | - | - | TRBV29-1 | CSVKFSDSANWGDTQYF | TGCAGCGTAAAGTTTTCGGACAGTGCGAATTGGGGAGATACGCAGTATTTT
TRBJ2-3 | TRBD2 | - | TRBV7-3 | CASSSRTSGITDTQYF | TGTGCCAGCAGCTCTCGGACTAGCGGGATCACAGATACGCAGTATTTT
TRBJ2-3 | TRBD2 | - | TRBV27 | CASSSTSSRGSTDTQYF | TGTGCCAGCAGTTCAACTTCATCGCGGGGGAGCACAGATACGCAGTATTTT
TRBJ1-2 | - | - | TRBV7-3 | CASSLRPGANYGYTF | TGTGCCAGCAGCCTACGGCCCGGGGCTAACTATGGCTACACCTTC
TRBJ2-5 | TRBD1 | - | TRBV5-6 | CASSFNRGQETQYF | TGTGCCAGCAGCTTCAACAGGGGGCAAGAGACCCAGTACTTC
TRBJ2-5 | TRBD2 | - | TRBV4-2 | CASSQAIAGGPETQYF | TGTGCCAGCAGCCAAGCCATAGCGGGAGGGCCAGAGACCCAGTACTTC
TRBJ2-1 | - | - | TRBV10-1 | CASSEQRAQGCHHEQFF | TGCGCCAGCAGTGAACAAAGGGCCCAGGGTTGCCACCATGAGCAGTTCTTC
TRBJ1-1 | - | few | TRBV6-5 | CASSYGGVTEAFF | TGTGCCAGCAGTTACGGAGGCGTAACTGAAGCTTTCTTT
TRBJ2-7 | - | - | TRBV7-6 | CASSLVGGSYEQYF | TGTGCCAGCAGCTTAGTTGGCGGGTCCTACGAGCAGTACTTC